The 25 T cell receptor beta chains below were found in one sample sequenced in a study of T cell clonality in common variable immunodeficiency. Profiling relied on immunoSEQ multiplex PCR, and the TCRdb table lists in-frame clones only, not all of them. The sample was found to contain roughly 51,000 clones, and every one recurs. The sequencing sample was made of peripheral blood mononuclear cells. Receptor source: a person aged 18 to 69 in good health.

This clone has ten or more counts. The CDR3 end is not reached by the read, which stops 3 residues before it; the germline J gene fills it in. V is TRBV20-1 and J is TRBJ2-1; no reliable D call. This CDR3 has 14 amino acids. V was shortened by 5 bases and J by 0 bases, with 11 bases between the two germline ends. Germline V gene sequence: CDR1 DFQATT, CDR2 SNEGSKA (reference sequence). The CDR3 loop reads CSAASPGSYNEQFF. CDR3 bases read: TGCAGTGCTGCGAGCCCCGGCTCCTACAATGAG.

This clone was seen repeatedly, ten times or more. The read ends 3 residues early relative to the CDR3; the germline J gene fills the gap. This chain uses TRBV19 with TRBJ1-4; D gene unclear. V was clipped by 5 bases and J by 5 bases, with 9 bases between them. The CDR3 is made up of 13 amino acids. Germline-derived CDR1 and CDR2 are LNHDA and SQIVND (reference sequence). The sequenced CDR3 bases are TGTGCCAGTAGTCCCCAGAGGAATGAAAAA. It yields the protein CASSPQRNEK. The complete CDR3 reads CASSPQRNEKLFF. The complete variable domain, with remaining parts taken from reference TRBV19 and TRBJ1-4, reads DGGITQSPKYLFRKEGQNVTLSCEQNLNHDAMYWYRQDPGQGLRLIYYSQIVNDFQKGDIAEGYSVSREKKESFPLTVTSAQKNPTAFYLCASSPQRNEKLFFGSGTQLSVL.

This clone has a count of ten or more. The missing CDR3 end, 3 residues past where the read stops, is filled in from the germline J gene. V usage is TRBV18 and J usage is TRBJ2-7, with TRBD1 matching 9 bases. Germline loops: CDR1 KGHSH, CDR2 LQKENI. With 2 bases clipped from V and 2 bases from J, the junction kept 7 bases outside the gene matches. The CDR3 loop spans 16 amino acids. The CDR3 is CASSPASGTGTYEQYF. CDR3 bases read: TGTGCCAGCTCACCAGCCTCCGGGACAGGGACCTACGAG.

This clone appeared many times. The read gets to within 3 residues of the CDR3 end, and the germline J gene fills in the rest. V usage is TRBV20-1 and J usage is TRBJ2-4; TRBD1 agrees at 10 bases. CDR1 DFQATT and CDR2 SNEGSKA come from the germline V gene (reference sequence). The CDR3 is 13 amino acids. CDR3 DNA (partial): TGCAGTGCCCTGGGGGGGGACAGGGGCTAT. It codes for CSALGGDRGY. The entire CDR3 protein is CSALGGDRGYQYF.

This clone has a handful of counts. The read stops 3 residues short of the end of the CDR3; the missing end is completed from the germline J gene. The chain links TRBV18 to TRBJ1-1; 7 nucleotides agree with TRBD1. V was pared by 3 bases and J by 4 bases, with 5 bases of the junction left unmatched. The CDR3 extends over 14 amino acids. Germline lookup yields CDR1 KGHSH and CDR2 LQKENI. The part of the CDR3 DNA that was read is TGTGCCAGCTCACCGCAGGGGGGAAGCACTGAA. Its translation is CASSPQGGSTE. The full CDR3 sequence reads CASSPQGGSTEAFF.

This clone was picked up many times. The read comes to an end 3 residues before the CDR3 does, leaving the germline J gene to fill in the end. Other DNA sequences within the sample encode an identical CDR3. This chain links TRBV5-1 with TRBJ2-3; 7 bases match TRBD2. The V segment lost 0 bases and the J segment 2 bases; nucleotides outside the gene matches: 3. Germline V gene lookup returns CDR1 SGHRS and CDR2 YFSETQ. The CDR3 covers 15 residues. CDR3 in amino acids: CASSLVAGATDTQYF. The CDR3 bases that were read are TGCGCCAGCAGCTTGGTGGCGGGAGCCACAGATACG.

Many counts were recorded for this clone. The read halts 3 residues ahead of the CDR3 end, with the missing end drawn from the germline J gene. The chain recombines TRBV19 with TRBJ2-1; 10 positions match TRBD1. The ends lost 7 bases at V and 8 bases at J; junction bases unmatched: 2. The germline V gene encodes CDR1 LNHDA and CDR2 SQIVND (reference sequence). The CDR3 contains 12 residues. CDR3 bases read: TGTGCCAGTACCGACAGGGGGCATGAG. Encoded protein: CASTDRGHE. The complete CDR3 protein is CASTDRGHEQFF.

This clone was recorded many times. The CDR3 end lies 3 residues beyond the end of the read and is filled in from the germline J gene. The genes are TRBV19 and TRBJ1-5; 8 bases are a match to TRBD1. The germline V gene encodes CDR1 LNHDA and CDR2 SQIVND (reference sequence). The junction had 3 bases not matched to a gene; V was cut back by 8 bases and J by 3 bases. CDR3 length: 13 amino acids. CDR3 DNA, as far as it was read: TGTGCCAGTGCGGGACAGGACAATCAGCCC. It specifies CASAGQDNQP. The complete CDR3 reads CASAGQDNQPQHF.

In its sample, this clone was seen a few times. The CDR3 DNA, read in part, is TGTGCCAGTAGCTGGGACTCCCAAGAGACC. Translated: CASSWDSQET. The entire CDR3 reads CASSWDSQETQYF. This sequence joins TRBV19 and TRBJ2-5; TRBD2 is a possible D gene (6 bases). The read falls 3 residues short of the CDR3 end, and the missing part is taken from the germline J gene. The V and J ends lost 6 bases and 1 base respectively, with 9 bases between them. The CDR3 totals 13 residues. Germline V gene data show CDR1 as LNHDA and CDR2 as SQIVND (reference sequence).

This clone was detected many times. Here the CDR3 reads CSASPPQGSTDTQYF. CDR3 DNA (partial): TGCAGTGCTAGTCCCCCACAGGGTAGTACAGATACG. The genes are TRBV20-1 and TRBJ2-3; weak D call: TRBD1 (6 bases). From the germline J gene comes the end of the CDR3, since the read stops 3 residues before it. V dropped 3 bases and J dropped 3 bases, with 16 bases sitting between them. Germline CDR1 DFQATT, CDR2 SNEGSKA (reference sequence). This CDR3 contains 15 residues.

This clone was detected ten times or more. The CDR3 goes on 3 residues after the read ends, and that part is filled in from the germline J gene. This chain joins TRBV7-2 and TRBJ2-2; 8 bases are a match to TRBD2. The J segment lost 3 bases and the V segment lost 5 bases, leaving 5 bases of the junction unmatched. This CDR3 region has 15 residues. The germline V gene has CDR1 SGHTA and CDR2 FQGNSA. Here the CDR3 reads CASSRTTSDTGELFF. The CDR3 DNA, read in part, is TGTGCCAGCAGCCGAACGACTAGCGACACCGGGGAG.

This clone was seen ten or more times. The read finishes 3 residues shy of the CDR3 end, and the germline J gene is used to complete it. The chain combines TRBV19 with TRBJ1-5, with TRBD1 identical over 9 bases. The CDR3 runs 19 residues. CDR1 is LNHDA, CDR2 SQIVND, per germline (reference sequence). The junction had 13 bases not matched to a gene; V was cut back by 4 bases and J by 0 bases. The CDR3 sequence: CASSTNRGHLAYSNQPQHF. The CDR3 bases that were read are TGTGCCAGTAGTACCAACAGGGGGCATTTGGCTTATAGCAATCAGCCC.

A remark on this clone: The read ends 3 residues shy of where the CDR3 ends; the end is completed using the germline J gene. This sequence joins TRBV19 and TRBJ1-3; D possibly corresponds to TRBD1 (6 bases). Trimming stripped 3 bases from V and 1 base from J, with 7 bases between. The CDR3 has 14 amino acids. Per the germline V gene, CDR1 is LNHDA and CDR2 is SQIVND (reference sequence). CDR3 bases read: TGTGCCAGTAGTATGGGGGCGTCTGGAAACACC. Encoded protein: CASSMGASGNT. The whole CDR3 protein is CASSMGASGNTIYF.

This clone was seen at least ten times. The read terminates 3 residues ahead of where the CDR3 ends, so the germline J gene completes it. The chain uses TRBV20-1 and TRBJ2-1, with 11 bases aligning to TRBD2. Trimming at V came to 1 base and at J to 4 bases, leaving 6 bases not matched to a gene. CDR1 and CDR2 from the germline V gene are DFQATT and SNEGSKA (reference sequence). The CDR3 spans 16 residues. This chain's CDR3 is CSARAGVAGGYNEQFF. The sequenced CDR3 bases are TGCAGTGCTAGAGCCGGGGTAGCGGGAGGGTACAATGAG.

This clone was observed a few times. Coverage ceases 3 residues before the CDR3 finishes, and the germline J gene fills in the end. J is TRBJ1-3 and V is TRBV18; D possibly corresponds to TRBD1 (5 bases). With 5 bases removed from V and 0 bases from J, the gap between germline ends came to 14 bases. CDR3 size: 16 residues. The germline CDR1 and CDR2 sequences are KGHSH and LQKENI. The CDR3 loop reads CASSARAENSGNTIYF. Incomplete CDR3 DNA: TGTGCCAGCTCAGCCAGGGCGGAAAACTCTGGAAACACC.

This clone has at least ten counts. The sequenced fragment ends 3 residues before the CDR3 boundary, so the rest is inferred from the germline J gene. The V gene is TRBV7-2, the J gene TRBJ2-7; D is perhaps TRBD1 (5 bases). The CDR3 length is 15 residues. Germline V lookup: CDR1 SGHTA, CDR2 FQGNSA. V was shortened by 5 bases and J by 0 bases, with 14 bases between the two germline ends. The CDR3 DNA, read in part, is TGTGCCAGCAGCCCCCCGGCAGGGAACTCCTACGAG. Amino acids: CASSPPAGNSYE. The whole CDR3 is CASSPPAGNSYEQYF. The complete variable domain, with remaining parts taken from reference TRBV7-2 and TRBJ2-7, reads GAGVSQSPSNKVTEKGKDVELRCDPISGHTALYWYRQSLGQGLEFLIYFQGNSAPDKSGLPSDRFSAERTGGSVSTLTIQRTQQEDSAVYLCASSPPAGNSYEQYFGPGTRLTVT.

In this sample, this clone turned up many times. Read data end 3 residues before the CDR3 end; the end is taken from the germline J gene. The chain joins TRBV7-9 to TRBJ1-1; possible D gene TRBD1, 6 bases. The CDR3 covers 15 residues. Germline lookup yields CDR1 SEHNR and CDR2 FQNEAQ (reference sequence). Deletions cut 5 bases from V and 7 bases from J, with 20 bases between. The CDR3 spells CASSPGYGPGVEAFF. CDR3 DNA (partial): TGTGCCAGCAGCCCAGGGTATGGGCCAGGGGTTGAA.

This clone was seen many times. The read is 3 residues too short to cover the CDR3 end, so that end is filled in from the germline J gene. This chain links TRBV7-9 with TRBJ1-2; tentative D call: TRBD1 (5 bases). CDR1 is SEHNR, CDR2 FQNEAQ, per germline (reference sequence). V was shortened by 5 bases and J by 4 bases, with 11 bases between the two germline ends. The CDR3 covers 13 residues. The CDR3 bases that were read are TGTGCCAGCAGCCCCCAGGGTCCCTATGGC. Its protein is CASSPQGPYG. The entire CDR3 protein reads CASSPQGPYGYTF.

This clone was detected ten times or more. CDR3 protein: CASSLALRENTGELFF. The CDR3 bases that were read are TGTGCCAGCAGTTTAGCGCTGCGGGAGAACACCGGGGAG. The chain recombines TRBV12-3 or TRBV12-4 with TRBJ2-2; a weak D match, TRBD2 (6 bases). From the germline J gene comes the end of the CDR3, since the read stops 3 residues before it. V was cut by 0 bases and J by 1 base, with 9 bases left in between. CDR3 length: 16 residues.

There are many counts of this clone. Coverage ceases 3 residues before the CDR3 finishes, and the germline J gene fills in the end. V is TRBV5-1 and J is TRBJ2-3; TRBD2 matches at 7 bases. This CDR3 is 14 amino acids long. J gave up 4 bases and V 4 bases, and 6 bases lay outside the gene matches. Germline CDR1 reads SGHRS; CDR2 reads YFSETQ. The CDR3 sequence: CASSPYAGADTQYF. CDR3 bases read: TGCGCCAGCAGCCCGTATGCGGGAGCAGATACG. The full variable domain, rest sourced from reference TRBV5-1 and TRBJ2-3, is KAGVTQTPRYLIKTRGQQVTLSCSPISGHRSVSWYQQTPGQGLQFLFEYFSETQRNKGNFPGRFSGRQFSNSRSEMNVSTLELGDSALYLCASSPYAGADTQYFGPGTRLTVL.

This clone was recorded at least ten times. With the read ending 3 residues before the CDR3 end, the germline J gene is used to fill in that end. The V and J genes are TRBV20-1 and TRBJ2-5; unclear D gene. CDR3 size: 16 residues. Germline lookup yields CDR1 DFQATT and CDR2 SNEGSKA (reference sequence). Trimming shortened V by 0 bases and J by 0 bases, and 14 bases separated the two germline ends. CDR3 bases read: TGCAGTGCTAGAGATCTAAGCGCGCCCTACCAAGAGACC. It specifies CSARDLSAPYQET. The whole CDR3 region reads CSARDLSAPYQETQYF.

This clone has ten or more counts. Read coverage stops 3 residues before the CDR3 terminus; the germline J gene supplies the remainder. The genes are TRBV12-3 or TRBV12-4 and TRBJ2-5; D not certain. V lost 2 bases and J 5 bases, leaving 9 bases between the germline ends. The CDR3 runs to 13 residues. The part of the CDR3 DNA that was read is TGTGCCAGCAGTTTAATGTTAGTTGAGACC. Residues: CASSLMLVET. The whole CDR3 sequence is CASSLMLVETQYF.

There are many counts of this clone. Sequencing ends 3 residues short of the CDR3 end; the germline J gene provides the rest. The genes are TRBV18 and TRBJ2-7; 10 bases are shared with TRBD2. The CDR3 covers 15 residues. V trimming: 1 base; J trimming: 3 bases; junction bases outside the gene matches: 3. The germline CDR1 and CDR2 sequences are KGHSH and LQKENI. CDR3 sequence: CASSPQGLADYEQYF. The sequenced CDR3 bases are TGTGCCAGCTCACCACAAGGACTAGCGGACTACGAG.

This clone has at least ten counts. The read ends 3 residues before the CDR3 terminus; that terminus is restored from the germline J gene. The chain has TRBV19 and TRBJ2-3, with D hard to call. The germline gives CDR1 LNHDA, CDR2 SQIVND (reference sequence). The CDR3 runs 14 residues. V lost 4 bases to trimming and J lost 0 bases, with 8 bases between them. CDR3 in amino acids: CASSSDGSTDTQYF. The sequenced CDR3 bases are TGTGCCAGTAGTAGCGACGGGAGCACAGATACG.

This clone was counted a few times. The sequence runs out 3 residues before the end of the CDR3; the remainder is reconstructed from the germline J gene. The chain is built from TRBV10-2 and TRBJ1-4, with D unclear. This CDR3 contains 17 residues. Germline V gene data show CDR1 as WSHSY and CDR2 as SAAADI. Trimming left V 0 bases short and J 0 bases short, with 11 bases between. Incomplete CDR3 DNA: TGCGCCAGCAGTGAGTCGACTGAGGTGGCAACTAATGAAAAA. It specifies CASSESTEVATNEK. The full-length CDR3 reads as CASSESTEVATNEKLFF.